A single sample gave rise to the 10 T cell receptor beta chains below, sequenced in a study of blood T cell repertoires in COVID-19. Method: immunoSEQ multiplex PCR; TCRdb's copy keeps in-frame clones and lacks some. The sample contains some 340,000 clones, about 89% of which appear only once. Sequenced: PBMCs or T cells enriched from blood (not recorded which). The receptors come from a woman aged 25 to 39 who had recovered from COVID-19.

The chain uses TRBV6-5 and TRBJ1-1; D not resolved. This CDR3 comprises 15 residues. Trimming removed 5 bases from V and 1 base from J, with 14 bases in between. CDR1 and CDR2 (germline): MNHEY, SVGAGI. The CDR3 DNA follows: TGTGCCAGCAGTCGCCCGGGTAATTCGAACACTGAAGCTTTCTTT. Its protein product is CASSRPGNSNTEAFF.

Comments on this clone: Germline and junction disagree at one end, which may indicate a read error. The J gene is TRBJ2-1, the V gene TRBV7-7; tentative D call: TRBD2 (5 bases). The CDR3 extends over 15 amino acids. CDR1 is SSHAT and CDR2 is FNYEAQ in the germline V gene (reference sequence). The CDR3 DNA reads TGTGCTAGCAGCTCGACCCGAGCCCTAGAGGGTGAGCAGTTCTTC. Its translation is CASSSTRALEGEQFF.

The V call is TRBV3-1 (or the pseudogene TRBV3-2), the J call TRBJ2-1; TRBD2 matches 7 bases. The V segment lost 4 bases and the J segment 0 bases; nucleotides outside the gene matches: 18. This CDR3 is 20 amino acids long. The V gene's germline CDR1 is LGHDT and CDR2 YNNKEL (reference sequence). The CDR3 spells CASSRPPRGDLLSSYNEQFF. The CDR3 DNA reads TGTGCCAGCAGCCGGCCTCCCCGGGGGGATTTACTAAGCTCCTACAATGAGCAGTTCTTC.

The rearrangement links TRBV7-9 to TRBJ1-6; no firm D call. V lost 4 bases, J lost 4 bases, and 17 bases lay in between. The CDR3 covers 17 residues. CDR1 SEHNR and CDR2 FQNEAQ come from the germline V gene (reference sequence). The CDR3 region has the DNA TGTGCCAGCAGCTCGGGAGATGCCTCCCCTTATAATTCACCCCTCCACTTT. It codes for CASSSGDASPYNSPLHF.

This sequence joins TRBV7-9 and TRBJ2-3; the match to TRBD1 covers 9 bases. Germline lookup yields CDR1 SEHNR and CDR2 FQNEAQ (reference sequence). This CDR3 has 14 residues. V shed 4 bases and J 3 bases; nucleotides not matched to a gene: 2. CDR3 region: CASSSDRGTDTQYF. The CDR3 nucleotides read TGTGCCAGCAGCTCTGACAGGGGGACAGATACGCAGTATTTT. Full variable domain (remainder filled in from reference TRBV7-9 and TRBJ2-3): DTGVSQNPRHKITKRGQNVTFRCDPISEHNRLYWYRQTLGQGPEFLTYFQNEAQLEKSRLLSDRFSAERPKGSFSTLEIQRTEQGDSAMYLCASSSDRGTDTQYFGPGTRLTVL.

The gene calls are TRBV19 and TRBJ2-1; no definite D call. The ends were cut back, 2 bases at V and 2 bases at J, with 10 bases in the middle. The CDR3 runs to 15 residues. Germline lookup yields CDR1 LNHDA and CDR2 SQIVND (reference sequence). CDR3 DNA sequence: TGTGCCAGTAGTATACACGAGTTGGCCTACAATGAGCAGTTCTTC. Protein sequence: CASSIHELAYNEQFF.

V is TRBV7-2 and J is TRBJ1-1; D remains ambiguous. The CDR3 runs 12 residues. V was trimmed by 6 bases and J by 10 bases, leaving 15 bases between them. Germline assignment: CDR1 SGHTA and CDR2 FQGNSA. CDR3 protein: CASSPSPRIAFF. The DNA for the CDR3 is TGTGCCAGCAGTCCCTCGCCGCGGATAGCTTTCTTT.

V usage is TRBV11-3 and J usage is TRBJ2-2; a weak D match, TRBD1 (5 bases). The ends were cut back, 5 bases at V and 7 bases at J, with 14 bases in the middle. Per germline, CDR1 SGHNT and CDR2 YENEEA. This CDR3 spans 14 amino acids. Here the CDR3 reads CASSPRFQGGELFF. For the CDR3, the DNA is TGTGCCAGCAGCCCCCGTTTTCAGGGCGGGGAGCTGTTTTTT.

This clone has just a few counts. DNA of the CDR3: TGCGCCAGCAGCTTGGACAGGGGGAACGGTGGCTACACCTTC. Its translation is CASSLDRGNGGYTF. The chain combines TRBV5-1 with TRBJ1-2; 8 bases are shared with TRBD1. This CDR3 spans 14 amino acids. CDR1 and CDR2 from the germline V gene are SGHRS and YFSETQ. V lost 0 bases to trimming and J lost 7 bases; unmatched junction nucleotides: 5.

The rearrangement uses TRBV10-3 and TRBJ1-2, with 7 bases that match TRBD1. Germline-derived CDR1 and CDR2 are ENHRY and SYGVKD. Trimming at V came to 9 bases and at J to 4 bases, leaving 8 bases not matched to a gene. The length of the CDR3 is 13 residues. CDR3 DNA: TGTGCCATTCACCGGGACAGCCCCTATGGCTACACCTTC. It codes for CAIHRDSPYGYTF.